The 21 T cell receptor beta chains below were found in one sample sequenced in a study of T-cell reconstitution after alpha-beta-depleted transplantation in children. Researchers prepared the TCRbeta library using unique molecular identifiers, the study reports. TCRdb ran MiXCR on the PCR reads and lists one entry per CDR3 protein. Found here are around 250,000 distinct CDR3 sequences, just under 8.5% of them singletons; the top ten hold nearly 6.5%. The material was PBMCs, mostly from graft donor cells, obtained 180 days after TCRalphabeta/CD19-depleted stem cell transplant. These TCRs come from a male patient between 10 and 17 years old who had a stem cell transplant for acute lymphoblastic leukemia, so the T cells may come from the graft donor.

J is TRBJ2-2 and V is TRBV5-5; no definite D call. Germline CDR1 reads SGHKS; CDR2 reads YYEKEE (reference sequence). V was trimmed by 3 bases and J by 3 bases, leaving 9 bases between them. The CDR3 has 14 amino acids. The CDR3 DNA reads TGTGCCAGCAGCTCAGACCCCCACACCGGGGAGCTGTTTTTT. Amino acids: CASSSDPHTGELFF.

This clonotype was seen more than once but under ten times. This chain links TRBV20-1 with TRBJ2-1; 9 bases align to TRBD2. Trimming at V came to 3 bases and at J to 3 bases, leaving 3 bases not matched to a gene. In germline, CDR1 is DFQATT, CDR2 SNEGSKA (reference sequence). This CDR3 comprises 14 residues. The DNA of the CDR3 is TGCAGTGCTAGGACAGCGGGGGGCTACAATGAGCAGTTCTTC. This codes for CSARTAGGYNEQFF.

This clonotype was counted ten times or more. DNA of the CDR3: TGTGCCAGCAGCCTCTCCGGGACGGGCTATGGCTACACCTTC. This sequence encodes CASSLSGTGYGYTF. The chain couples TRBV7-2 to TRBJ1-2; possibly TRBD1 for D (5 bases). This CDR3 is 14 amino acids long. V lost 5 bases and J lost 4, with 14 bases in between. The germline V gene encodes CDR1 SGHTA and CDR2 FQGNSA.

Note on this clonotype: A much larger clone is a single base away; this may be a read error. The chain carries TRBV12-5 and TRBJ1-5; TRBD1 might be the D (5 bases). Germline V gives CDR1 LGHNT, CDR2 FRNRAP. The CDR3 extends over 15 amino acids. The CDR3, as DNA: TGTGCTAGTGGTTTGGTAGGGGAATTCAATCAGCCCCACCATTTT. Translation gives CASGLVGEFNQPHHF.

This clonotype has at least ten counts. For the CDR3, the DNA is TGCAGCGTCGCCGACGGGGGGGGGACTGAAGCTTTCTTT. Translation gives CSVADGGGTEAFF. The chain combines TRBV29-1 with TRBJ1-1, with a tentative D call TRBD1 (5 bases). The CDR3 covers 13 residues. Per the germline V gene, CDR1 is SQVTM and CDR2 is ANQGSEA. Trimming took off 6 bases at V and 5 bases at J, with 16 bases between the two ends.

This clonotype was observed many times. The chain employs TRBV7-8 and TRBJ2-5; D possibly corresponds to TRBD2 (6 bases). This CDR3 region has 16 residues. Trimming removed 0 bases from V and 2 bases from J, with 13 bases in between. Looked up from germline, CDR1 is SGHVS and CDR2 is FQNEAQ. The CDR3 DNA reads as TGTGCCAGCAGCTTAGCTGTACTAGCTCGACAAGAGACCCAGTACTTC. Amino acids: CASSLAVLARQETQYF.

This chain joins TRBV7-6 and TRBJ2-1; TRBD2 aligns across 8 bases. With 0 bases clipped from V and 4 bases from J, the junction kept 2 bases outside the gene matches. This CDR3 region has 15 residues. Germline V lookup: CDR1 SGHVS, CDR2 FNYEAQ. Written as DNA, the CDR3 is TGTGCCAGCAGCTTAGCCCAGCGGGGGTACAATGAGCAGTTCTTC. Amino acid sequence: CASSLAQRGYNEQFF.

Many counts were recorded for this clonotype. V and J are TRBV20-1 and TRBJ2-2; 13 positions agree with TRBD2. Germline CDR1 and CDR2: DFQATT and SNEGSKA (reference sequence). Losses at the gene ends were 3 bases for V and 4 bases for J; bases not matched to a gene: 8. The CDR3 loop spans 17 amino acids. CDR3 protein: CSARQTSGGSFTGELFF. DNA for the CDR3: TGCAGTGCTAGGCAGACTAGCGGGGGGTCCTTCACCGGGGAGCTGTTTTTT.

This clonotype appeared many times. The gene calls are TRBV7-6 and TRBJ2-1; D is possibly TRBD1 (5 bases). Trimming removed 1 base from V and 5 bases from J, with 12 bases in between. The CDR3 sequence is 15 residues long. Germline V gives CDR1 SGHVS, CDR2 FNYEAQ. The CDR3 loop reads CASSLDPTDNNEQFF. The CDR3 DNA follows: TGTGCCAGCAGCTTAGACCCGACAGACAACAATGAGCAGTTCTTC.

This clonotype was observed at least ten times. The J gene is TRBJ2-1, the V gene TRBV20-1, with TRBD2 identical over 11 bases. CDR1 is DFQATT, CDR2 SNEGSKA, per germline (reference sequence). V was pared by 3 bases and J by 8 bases, with 12 bases of the junction left unmatched. This CDR3 contains 16 residues. In DNA form, the CDR3 reads TGCAGTGCTAGGGGGACTAGCGGACTCCCTACGGATGAGCAGTTCTTC. Translating it yields CSARGTSGLPTDEQFF.

This clonotype was detected many times. The chain couples TRBV4-3 to TRBJ2-1; 7 nucleotides agree with TRBD1. The V gene's germline CDR1 is LGHNA and CDR2 YSLEER. The V and J ends lost 1 base and 8 bases, in that order; junction bases with no gene match: 11. The CDR3 is 16 amino acids. CDR3 loop: CASSQVARDSIDEQFF. CDR3 DNA sequence: TGCGCCAGCAGCCAAGTCGCCCGGGACAGCATCGATGAGCAGTTCTTC.

Points on this clonotype: A much larger clone lies one base from this, so it may be a read error. The rearrangement links TRBV11-2 to TRBJ1-4; D is unclear. CDR1 and CDR2 (germline): SGHAT, FQNNGV. The CDR3 sequence is 15 residues long. The germline V and J ends were trimmed by 5 bases and 3 bases, with 13 bases remaining between them. The CDR3 sequence: CASSTAGKSNEKLFF. In DNA form, the CDR3 reads TGTGCCAGCAGCACTGCCGGGAAATCTAATGAAAAACTGTTTTTT.

At least ten counts were recorded for this clonotype. This chain connects TRBV15 to TRBJ1-2; TRBD1 matches 7 bases. The CDR3 covers 18 residues. Losses at the gene ends were 0 bases for V and 0 bases for J; bases not matched to a gene: 10. Germline V gene sequence: CDR1 LNHNV, CDR2 YYDKDF (reference sequence). This chain's CDR3 is CATSRDMWGQPSNYGYTF. The CDR3 bases are TGTGCCACCAGCAGAGATATGTGGGGACAGCCTTCTAACTATGGCTACACCTTC.

This clonotype came up a few times. The rearrangement joins TRBV6-4 to TRBJ1-3; weak D call: TRBD1 (5 bases). Germline V gene data show CDR1 as MRHNA and CDR2 as SNTAGT. Between the trimmed V and J ends, which lost 7 bases and 0 bases, there was a span of 22 bases. CDR3 size: 18 residues. The CDR3 region is CASTTPRTSTLSGNTIYF. In nucleotides, the CDR3 is TGTGCCAGCACGACCCCCCGGACATCCACCCTCTCTGGAAACACCATATATTTT.

At least ten counts were recorded for this clonotype. The J gene is TRBJ1-1, the V gene TRBV5-1, with 10 positions matching TRBD1. Germline V CDR1 and CDR2: SGHRS, YFSETQ. The junction had 6 bases not matched to a gene; V was cut back by 0 bases and J by 4 bases. The CDR3 is 16 residues long. Written as DNA, the CDR3 is TGCGCCAGCAGCTTGGGACAGGGGGCAAAGGGCACTGAAGCTTTCTTT. This encodes CASSLGQGAKGTEAFF.

V is TRBV28 and J is TRBJ1-6, with 10 nucleotides matching TRBD1. Per the germline V gene, CDR1 is MDHEN and CDR2 is SYDVKM. The junction had 10 bases not matched to a gene; V was cut back by 6 bases and J by 8 bases. This CDR3 is built from 16 residues. The DNA of the CDR3 is TGTGCCAGCAGCCGGGACAGGGGATGGGGGTATTCACCCCTCCACTTT. Protein: CASSRDRGWGYSPLHF. Looking up the rest from reference TRBV28 and TRBJ1-6 gives the full variable domain: DVKVTQSSRYLVKRTGEKVFLECVQDMDHENMFWYRQDPGLGLRLIYFSYDVKMKEKGDIPEGYSVSREKKERFSLILESASTNQTSMYLCASSRDRGWGYSPLHFGNGTRLTVT.

This clonotype was counted ten times or more. The rearrangement links TRBV5-1 to TRBJ2-2; D may be TRBD2 (6 bases). The CDR3 contains 15 residues. Trimming pared 5 bases from V and 2 bases from J, leaving 13 bases between. The V gene's germline CDR1 is SGHRS and CDR2 YFSETQ. CDR3 coding DNA: TGCGCCAGCAGTTACCTTAGCGGTAACACCGGGGAGCTGTTTTTT. It codes for CASSYLSGNTGELFF.

This clonotype has a count of ten or more. V usage is TRBV28 and J usage is TRBJ2-3, with TRBD2 identical over 11 bases. CDR3 length: 16 residues. CDR1 and CDR2 (germline): MDHEN, SYDVKM. V lost 5 bases and J lost 5; bases outside the gene matches: 9. The CDR3 nucleotides read TGTGCCAGCAGTCCCATGACTAGCGGGAAGATAGATACGCAGTATTTT. It yields the protein CASSPMTSGKIDTQYF.

This clonotype was detected many times. The V and J genes are TRBV5-7 and TRBJ2-3, with D perhaps matching TRBD1 or TRBD2 (5 bases each). TRBV5-7 is treated as an ORF (open reading frame) with a function not yet certain. This CDR3 comprises 14 residues. The V end was cut by 4 bases, the J end by 0 bases, with 9 bases between. CDR3 residues: CASSERDSTDTQYF. CDR3 DNA sequence: TGTGCCAGCAGCGAAAGGGACAGCACAGATACGCAGTATTTT.

There are many counts of this clonotype. The chain carries TRBV20-1 and TRBJ2-4; tentatively, D is TRBD2 (6 bases). The CDR3 is made up of 16 amino acids. V was pared by 5 bases and J by 3 bases, with 20 bases between. CDR1 and CDR2 (germline): DFQATT, SNEGSKA (reference sequence). The CDR3 here is CSASRREWVVKNIQYF. CDR3 nucleotide sequence: TGCAGTGCTTCCCGGAGGGAATGGGTGGTCAAAAACATTCAGTACTTC.

In this sample, this clonotype turned up once. Since a much larger clone is just one base distant, this may be a read error. Here the CDR3 omits its conserved ending phenylalanine or tryptophan, so a read error is the likely source. This chain joins TRBV12-3 or TRBV12-4 and TRBJ2-7; a possible D gene is TRBD2 (5 bases). The CDR3 is made up of 13 amino acids. Trimming cost V 5 bases and J 4 bases, with 12 bases left between them. CDR3 loop: CASSPRVLYEQYC. Written as DNA, the CDR3 is TGTGCCAGCAGTCCGAGGGTCTTGTACGAGCAGTACTGC.